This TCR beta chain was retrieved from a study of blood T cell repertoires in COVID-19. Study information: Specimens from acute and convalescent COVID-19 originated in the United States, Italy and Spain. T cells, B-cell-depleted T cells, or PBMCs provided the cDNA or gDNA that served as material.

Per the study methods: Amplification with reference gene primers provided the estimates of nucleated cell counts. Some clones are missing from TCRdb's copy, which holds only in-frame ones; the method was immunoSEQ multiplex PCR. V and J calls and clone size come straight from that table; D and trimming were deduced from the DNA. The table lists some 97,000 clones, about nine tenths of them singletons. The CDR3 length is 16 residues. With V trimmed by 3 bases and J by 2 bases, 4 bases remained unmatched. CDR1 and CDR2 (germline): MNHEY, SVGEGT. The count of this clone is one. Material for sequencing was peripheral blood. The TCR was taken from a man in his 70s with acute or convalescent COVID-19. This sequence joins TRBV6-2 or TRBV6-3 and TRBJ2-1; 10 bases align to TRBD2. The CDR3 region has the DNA TGTGCCAGCAGTTATCCCGGACTAGCGGCCTACAATGAGCAGTTCTTC. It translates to CASSYPGLAAYNEQFF.